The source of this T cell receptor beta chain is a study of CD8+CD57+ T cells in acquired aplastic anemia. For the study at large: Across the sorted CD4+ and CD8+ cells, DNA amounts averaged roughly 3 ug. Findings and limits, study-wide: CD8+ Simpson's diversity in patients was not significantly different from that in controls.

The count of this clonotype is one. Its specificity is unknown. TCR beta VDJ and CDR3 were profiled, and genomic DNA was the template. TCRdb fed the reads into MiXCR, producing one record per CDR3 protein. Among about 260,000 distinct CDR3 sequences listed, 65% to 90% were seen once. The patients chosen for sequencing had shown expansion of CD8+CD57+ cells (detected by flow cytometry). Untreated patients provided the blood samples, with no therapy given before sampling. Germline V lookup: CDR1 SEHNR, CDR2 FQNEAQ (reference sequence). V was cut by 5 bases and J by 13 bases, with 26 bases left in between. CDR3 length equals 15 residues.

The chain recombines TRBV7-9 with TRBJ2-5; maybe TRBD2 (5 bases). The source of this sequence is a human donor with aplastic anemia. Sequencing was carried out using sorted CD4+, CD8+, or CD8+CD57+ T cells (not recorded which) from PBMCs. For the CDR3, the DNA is TGTGCCAGCAGCATAGTACACGGGGAGCTGGATTTTGGGTACTTC. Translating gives CASSIVHGELDFGYF. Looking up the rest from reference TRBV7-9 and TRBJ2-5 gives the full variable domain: DTGVSQNPRHKITKRGQNVTFRCDPISEHNRLYWYRQTLGQGPEFLTYFQNEAQLEKSRLLSDRFSAERPKGSFSTLEIQRTEQGDSAMYLCASSIVHGELDFGYFGPGTRLLVL.